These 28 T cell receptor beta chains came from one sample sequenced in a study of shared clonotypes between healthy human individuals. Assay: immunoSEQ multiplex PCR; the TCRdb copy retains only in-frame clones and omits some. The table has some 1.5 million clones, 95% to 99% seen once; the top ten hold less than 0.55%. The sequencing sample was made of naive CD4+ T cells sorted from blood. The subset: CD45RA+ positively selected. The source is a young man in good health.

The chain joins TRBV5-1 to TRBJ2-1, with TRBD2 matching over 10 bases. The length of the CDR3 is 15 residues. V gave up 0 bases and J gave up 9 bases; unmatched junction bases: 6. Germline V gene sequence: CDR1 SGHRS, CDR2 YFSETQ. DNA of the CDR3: TGCGCCAGCAGCTTGGGGTCGGGACTAGCGCCTGAGCAGTTCTTC. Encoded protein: CASSLGSGLAPEQFF.

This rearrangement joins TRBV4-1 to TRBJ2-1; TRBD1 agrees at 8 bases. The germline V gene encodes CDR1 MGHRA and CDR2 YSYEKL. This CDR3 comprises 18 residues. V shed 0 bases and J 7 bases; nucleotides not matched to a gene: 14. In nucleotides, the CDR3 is TGCGCCAGCAGCCAAGACCTAGTTAGTCGGACAGGGTGGAATGAGCAGTTCTTC. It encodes CASSQDLVSRTGWNEQFF.

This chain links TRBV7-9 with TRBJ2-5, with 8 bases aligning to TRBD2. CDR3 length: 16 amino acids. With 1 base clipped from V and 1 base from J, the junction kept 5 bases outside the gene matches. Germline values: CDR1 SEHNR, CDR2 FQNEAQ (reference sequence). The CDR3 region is CASSLGERESQETQYF. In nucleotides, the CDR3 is TGTGCCAGCAGCTTAGGGGAGCGGGAGAGCCAAGAGACCCAGTACTTC.

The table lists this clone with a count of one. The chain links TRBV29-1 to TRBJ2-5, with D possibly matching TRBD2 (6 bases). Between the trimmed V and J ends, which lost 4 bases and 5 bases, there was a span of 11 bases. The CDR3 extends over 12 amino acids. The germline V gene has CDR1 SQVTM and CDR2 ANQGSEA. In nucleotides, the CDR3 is TGCAGCGTTGCGGTGGAGGGGGAGACCCAGTACTTC. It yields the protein CSVAVEGETQYF.

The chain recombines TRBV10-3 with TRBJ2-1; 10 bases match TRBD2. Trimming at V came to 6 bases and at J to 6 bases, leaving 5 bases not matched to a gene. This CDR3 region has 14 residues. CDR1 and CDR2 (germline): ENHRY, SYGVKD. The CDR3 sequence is CAIRGSSGSNEQFF. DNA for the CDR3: TGTGCCATCAGGGGGTCTAGCGGGAGCAATGAGCAGTTCTTC.

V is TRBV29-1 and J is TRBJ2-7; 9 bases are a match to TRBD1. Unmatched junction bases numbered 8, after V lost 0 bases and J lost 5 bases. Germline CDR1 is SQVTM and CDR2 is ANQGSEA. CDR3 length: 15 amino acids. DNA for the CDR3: TGCAGCGTTGAAGATCCTGGACAGGGGATCAACGAGCAGTACTTC. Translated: CSVEDPGQGINEQYF.

Here the CDR3 reads CASSFLSRATINEQFF. The CDR3 DNA is TGTGCCAGCAGTTTCCTATCCCGCGCTACCATCAATGAGCAGTTCTTC. J is TRBJ2-1 and V is TRBV27; D is unresolved. This CDR3 region has 16 residues. The germline V gene has CDR1 MNHEY and CDR2 SMNVEV (reference sequence). Trimming took 3 bases from V and 6 from J, leaving 18 bases between them.

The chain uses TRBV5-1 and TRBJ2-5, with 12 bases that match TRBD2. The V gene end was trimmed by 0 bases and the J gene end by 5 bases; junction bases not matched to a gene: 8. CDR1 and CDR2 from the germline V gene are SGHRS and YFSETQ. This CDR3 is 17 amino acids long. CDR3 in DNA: TGCGCCAGCAGCTTGGGACTAGCGGGAGACCTCGGGGAGACCCAGTACTTC. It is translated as CASSLGLAGDLGETQYF.

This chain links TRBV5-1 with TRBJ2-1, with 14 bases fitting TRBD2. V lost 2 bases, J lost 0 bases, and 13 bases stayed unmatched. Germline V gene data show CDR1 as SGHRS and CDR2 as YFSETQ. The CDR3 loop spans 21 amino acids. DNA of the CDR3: TGCGCCAGCAGCTTAACGGGACTAGCGGGAGCGGGGGGCCTCTCCTACAATGAGCAGTTCTTC. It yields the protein CASSLTGLAGAGGLSYNEQFF.

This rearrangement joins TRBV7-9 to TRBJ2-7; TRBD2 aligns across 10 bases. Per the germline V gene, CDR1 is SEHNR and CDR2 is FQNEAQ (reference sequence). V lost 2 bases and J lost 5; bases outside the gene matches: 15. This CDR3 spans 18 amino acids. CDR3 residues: CASSLFPQAGGGLHEQYF. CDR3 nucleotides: TGTGCCAGCAGCTTATTTCCCCAAGCGGGAGGGGGTTTGCACGAGCAGTACTTC.

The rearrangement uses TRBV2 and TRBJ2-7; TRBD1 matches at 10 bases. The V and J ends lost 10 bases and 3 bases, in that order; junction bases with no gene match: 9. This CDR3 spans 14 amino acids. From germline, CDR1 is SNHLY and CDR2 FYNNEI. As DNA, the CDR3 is TGTGCCAACCTGCGTGGGACAGGGGTCTACGAGCAGTACTTC. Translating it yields CANLRGTGVYEQYF.

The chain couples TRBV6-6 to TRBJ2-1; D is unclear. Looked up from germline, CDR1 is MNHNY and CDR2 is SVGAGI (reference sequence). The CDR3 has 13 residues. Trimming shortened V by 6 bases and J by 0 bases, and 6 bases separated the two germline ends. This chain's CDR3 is CASSTNSYNEQFF. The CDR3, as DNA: TGTGCCAGCAGCACAAACTCCTACAATGAGCAGTTCTTC.

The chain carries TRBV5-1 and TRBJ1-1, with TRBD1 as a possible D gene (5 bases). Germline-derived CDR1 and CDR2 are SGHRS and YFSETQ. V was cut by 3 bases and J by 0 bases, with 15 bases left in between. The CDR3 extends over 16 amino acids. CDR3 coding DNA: TGCGCCAGCAGCTCGAACGGGGGGATCGTGAACACTGAAGCTTTCTTT. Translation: CASSSNGGIVNTEAFF.

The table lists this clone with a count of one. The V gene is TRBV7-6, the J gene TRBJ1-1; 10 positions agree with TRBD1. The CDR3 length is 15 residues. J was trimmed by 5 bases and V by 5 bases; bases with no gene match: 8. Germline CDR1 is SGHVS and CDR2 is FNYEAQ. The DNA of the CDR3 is TGTGCCAGCAGCCCCCGACAGGGGGCGGTGACTGAAGCTTTCTTT. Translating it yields CASSPRQGAVTEAFF.

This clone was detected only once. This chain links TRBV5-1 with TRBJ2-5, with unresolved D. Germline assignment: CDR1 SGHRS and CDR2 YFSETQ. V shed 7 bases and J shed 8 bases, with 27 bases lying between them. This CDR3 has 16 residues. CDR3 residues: CASWPNPGQSGVTQYF. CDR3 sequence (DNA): TGCGCCAGCTGGCCCAATCCGGGCCAAAGTGGGGTCACCCAGTACTTC.

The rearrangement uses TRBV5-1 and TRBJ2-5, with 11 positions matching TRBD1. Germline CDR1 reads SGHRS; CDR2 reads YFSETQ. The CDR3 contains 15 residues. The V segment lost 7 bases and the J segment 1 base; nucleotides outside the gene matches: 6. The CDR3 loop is CASHSGTGGQETQYF. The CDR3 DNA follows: TGCGCCAGCCATTCCGGGACAGGGGGCCAAGAGACCCAGTACTTC.

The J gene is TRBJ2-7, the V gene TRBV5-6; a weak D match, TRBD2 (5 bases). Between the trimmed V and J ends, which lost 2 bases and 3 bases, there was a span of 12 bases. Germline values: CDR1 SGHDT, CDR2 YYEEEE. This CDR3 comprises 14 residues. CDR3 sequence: CASSFGDYDYEQYF. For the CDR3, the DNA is TGTGCCAGCAGCTTTGGAGACTACGACTACGAGCAGTACTTC.

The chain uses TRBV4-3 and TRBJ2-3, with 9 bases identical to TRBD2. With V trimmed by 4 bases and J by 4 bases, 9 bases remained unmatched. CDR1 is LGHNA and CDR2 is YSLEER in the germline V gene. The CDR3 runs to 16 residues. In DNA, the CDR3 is TGCGCCAGCAGCCGCCGTTCTAGCGGGACTTCAGATACGCAGTATTTT. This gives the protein CASSRRSSGTSDTQYF.

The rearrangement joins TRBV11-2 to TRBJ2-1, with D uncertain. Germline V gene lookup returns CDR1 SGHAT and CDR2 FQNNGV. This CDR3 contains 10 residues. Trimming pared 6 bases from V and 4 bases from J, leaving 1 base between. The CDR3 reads CASSYNEQFF. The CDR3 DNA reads TGTGCCAGCAGTTACAATGAGCAGTTCTTC. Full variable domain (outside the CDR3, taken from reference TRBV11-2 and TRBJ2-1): EAGVAQSPRYKIIEKRQSVAFWCNPISGHATLYWYQQILGQGPKLLIQFQNNGVVDDSQLPKDRFSAERLKGVDSTLKIQPAKLEDSAVYLCASSYNEQFFGPGTRLTVL.

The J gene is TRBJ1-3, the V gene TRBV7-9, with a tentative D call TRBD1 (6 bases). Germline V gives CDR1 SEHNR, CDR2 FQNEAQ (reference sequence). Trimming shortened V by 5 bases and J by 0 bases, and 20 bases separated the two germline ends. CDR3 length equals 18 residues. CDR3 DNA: TGTGCCAGCAGCCAACCTCCAGTCCGGGACAACTCTGGAAACACCATATATTTT. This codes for CASSQPPVRDNSGNTIYF.

The CDR3 is CASSLGGPAGNEQFF. CDR3 in DNA: TGTGCCAGCAGCTTAGGCGGTCCAGCGGGAAATGAGCAGTTCTTC. The J gene is TRBJ2-1, the V gene TRBV7-9, with 7 bases matching TRBD2. With V trimmed by 1 base and J by 7 bases, 7 bases remained unmatched. This CDR3 region has 15 residues. The germline gives CDR1 SEHNR, CDR2 FQNEAQ (reference sequence).

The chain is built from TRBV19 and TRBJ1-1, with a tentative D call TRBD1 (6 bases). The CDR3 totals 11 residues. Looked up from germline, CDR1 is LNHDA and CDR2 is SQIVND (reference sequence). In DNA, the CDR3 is TGTGCAACGGGACAGAACACTGAAGCTTTCTTT. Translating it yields CATGQNTEAFF.

This CDR3 is CASRYTGGTEAFF. CDR3 in DNA: TGTGCCAGCAGGTATACAGGGGGCACTGAAGCTTTCTTT. The genes are TRBV5-6 and TRBJ1-1; the match to TRBD1 covers 8 bases. The CDR3 sequence is 13 residues long. Unmatched junction bases numbered 4, after V lost 5 bases and J lost 4 bases. Germline loops: CDR1 SGHDT, CDR2 YYEEEE.

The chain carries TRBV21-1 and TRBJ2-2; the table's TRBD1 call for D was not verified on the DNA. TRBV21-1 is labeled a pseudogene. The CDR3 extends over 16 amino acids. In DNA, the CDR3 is TGTGCCAGCAGCAAAGAAGCAGGGCTGTGCACCGGGGAGCTGTTTTTT. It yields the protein CASSKEAGLCTGELFF.

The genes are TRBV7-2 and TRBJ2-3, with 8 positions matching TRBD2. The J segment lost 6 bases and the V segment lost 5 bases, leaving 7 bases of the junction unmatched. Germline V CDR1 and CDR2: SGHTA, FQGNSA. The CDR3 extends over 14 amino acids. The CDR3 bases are TGTGCCAGCAGCCTCGGGAGGGCCTCTGATACGCAGTATTTT. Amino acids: CASSLGRASDTQYF.

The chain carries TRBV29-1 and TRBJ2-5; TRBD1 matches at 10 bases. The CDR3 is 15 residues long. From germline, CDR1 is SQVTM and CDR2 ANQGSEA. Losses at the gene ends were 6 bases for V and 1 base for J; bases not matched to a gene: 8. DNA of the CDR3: TGCAGCGTCCTACCGGACAGGGGGTCCCAAGAGACCCAGTACTTC. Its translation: CSVLPDRGSQETQYF.

The CDR3 protein is CSVDYLNTGELFF. DNA for the CDR3: TGCAGCGTTGACTACCTAAACACCGGGGAGCTGTTTTTT. The V call is TRBV29-1, the J call TRBJ2-2; D gene unclear. CDR3 length: 13 residues. V was cut by 3 bases and J by 2 bases, with 7 bases left in between. Per germline, CDR1 SQVTM and CDR2 ANQGSEA.

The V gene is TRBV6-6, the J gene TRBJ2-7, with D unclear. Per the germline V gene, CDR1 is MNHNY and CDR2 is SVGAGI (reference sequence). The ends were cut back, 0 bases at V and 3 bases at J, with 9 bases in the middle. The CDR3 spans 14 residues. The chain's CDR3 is CASSYSSHSYEQYF. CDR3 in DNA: TGTGCCAGCAGTTACTCCAGCCATAGCTACGAGCAGTACTTC.